This T cell receptor beta chain was profiled in a study of early T cells in non-severe SARS-CoV-2 infection. As for the study in general: Whole-blood bulk RNA, unsorted, was sequenced, and chains were unpaired.

In its sample, this clonotype was seen many times. TCRdb recomputed calls from the 5' RACE reads with MiXCR, one row per CDR3 protein. This repertoire shows around 20,000 distinct CDR3 sequences, about 4% found once; its top ten account for more than 1.4%. Germline values: CDR1 SGHRS, CDR2 YFSETQ. J lost 7 bases, V lost 3 bases, and 6 bases had no gene match. This CDR3 contains 14 residues. Sequenced input: whole blood. The chain links TRBV5-1 to TRBJ2-1; 8 nucleotides line up with TRBD2. The clonotype comes from an adult who was a healthcare worker with PCR-confirmed SARS-CoV-2 infection or an uninfected control (not recorded which). Here the CDR3 reads CASSWTSLRNEQFF. The CDR3, as DNA: TGCGCCAGCAGCTGGACTAGCTTGAGGAATGAGCAGTTCTTC.